The next 29 T cell receptor beta chains were all read from a single sample in a study of CD8 T cells in ankylosing spondylitis. TCRdb independently ran MiXCR on the 5' RACE reads; one entry per CDR3 protein. The sample lists roughly 200,000 distinct CDR3 sequences; 9.5% to 15% were seen once. The sample was blood, either unsorted or a sorted T cell fraction (not recorded which). These receptors originate from a male donor with ankylosing spondylitis or in good health (not recorded which).

The table lists this clonotype with a few counts. The chain couples TRBV6-2 or TRBV6-3 to TRBJ1-1, with 9 bases lining up with TRBD1. With 1 base clipped from V and 3 bases from J, the junction kept 9 bases outside the gene matches. The CDR3 spans 17 residues. Germline CDR1 reads MNHEY; CDR2 reads SVGEGT. The CDR3: CASSYFTRTGVDTEAFF. CDR3 DNA sequence: TGTGCCAGCAGTTACTTCACAAGGACAGGGGTCGACACTGAAGCTTTCTTT.

This clonotype was seen many times. This sequence joins TRBV4-1 and TRBJ1-5, with D possibly matching TRBD1 (6 bases). Germline lookup yields CDR1 MGHRA and CDR2 YSYEKL. The germline V and J ends were trimmed by 1 base and 7 bases, with 14 bases remaining between them. This CDR3 spans 15 amino acids. DNA of the CDR3: TGCGCCAGCAGCCAAGTTCCCAGGGGTGGACAGCCCCAGCATTTT. It is translated as CASSQVPRGGQPQHF.

The chain links TRBV3-1 to TRBJ2-3, with D possibly matching TRBD2 (6 bases). Germline V lookup: CDR1 LGHDT, CDR2 YNNKEL (reference sequence). This CDR3 is built from 14 residues. The V end was cut by 3 bases, the J end by 4 bases, with 11 bases between. CDR3 protein: CASSQTGEPDTQYF. CDR3 coding DNA: TGTGCCAGCAGCCAGACGGGGGAGCCAGATACGCAGTATTTT.

This clonotype showed up just a few times. The chain uses TRBV6-4 and TRBJ2-1; 8 bases are shared with TRBD1. The CDR3 extends over 13 amino acids. The germline V gene has CDR1 MRHNA and CDR2 SNTAGT. V shed 4 bases and J 8 bases; nucleotides not matched to a gene: 4. The CDR3 DNA reads as TGTGCCAGCAGTGCCACAGGGGGAGATGAGCAGTTCTTC. Translating it yields CASSATGGDEQFF.

The V gene is TRBV7-2, the J gene TRBJ2-5; the match to TRBD2 covers 9 bases. The CDR3 spans 15 residues. Germline CDR1 reads SGHTA; CDR2 reads FQGNSA. With V trimmed by 7 bases and J by 1 base, 7 bases remained unmatched. The CDR3 reads CASTRLAVLQETQYF. The CDR3 nucleotides are TGTGCCAGCACCCGACTAGCGGTACTCCAAGAGACCCAGTACTTC.

Only a few counts were recorded for this clonotype. The chain uses TRBV18 and TRBJ2-7, with 7 bases aligning to TRBD1. This CDR3 is built from 16 residues. Germline loops: CDR1 KGHSH, CDR2 LQKENI. J was trimmed by 5 bases and V by 2 bases; bases with no gene match: 12. The CDR3 region is CASSPSDRAFRNEQYF. The CDR3 nucleotides are TGTGCCAGCTCACCATCCGACAGGGCGTTTCGGAACGAGCAGTACTTC.

The chain joins TRBV6-1 to TRBJ2-3; D remains ambiguous. The V and J ends lost 2 bases and 0 bases respectively, with 9 bases between them. The CDR3 runs to 15 residues. The V gene's germline CDR1 is MNHNS and CDR2 SASEGT. CDR3 region: CASSEPALSTDTQYF. CDR3 in DNA: TGTGCCAGCAGTGAACCGGCCCTCAGCACAGATACGCAGTATTTT.

In this sample, this clonotype turned up a few times. The chain employs TRBV12-3 or TRBV12-4 and TRBJ2-5, with D possibly being TRBD2 (5 bases). CDR3 length: 13 amino acids. The V end was cut by 4 bases, the J end by 3 bases, with 9 bases between. CDR3 sequence: CASSSGLEETQYF. CDR3 DNA: TGTGCCAGCAGTTCGGGGTTAGAAGAGACCCAGTACTTC.

The chain recombines TRBV30 with TRBJ1-1; D call uncertain. The CDR3 has 11 amino acids. V lost 2 bases and J lost 7, with 8 bases in between. Germline CDR1 reads GTSNPN; CDR2 reads SVGIG (reference sequence). The CDR3 bases are TGTGCCTGGAGTCTTACGAATGAAGCTTTCTTT. This codes for CAWSLTNEAFF.

This clonotype was seen many times. The rearrangement uses TRBV5-1 and TRBJ2-1; 7 bases fit TRBD2. Germline assignment: CDR1 SGHRS and CDR2 YFSETQ. The trim removed 4 bases at V and 9 bases at J, leaving 1 base unmatched. The CDR3 extends over 11 amino acids. In nucleotides, the CDR3 is TGCGCCAGCAGCCCGGGAGGTGAGCAGTTCTTC. Translating it yields CASSPGGEQFF.

This clonotype was found a few times. V usage is TRBV30 and J usage is TRBJ2-7; 9 bases are a match to TRBD2. The CDR3 covers 12 residues. V was clipped by 3 bases and J by 7 bases; unmatched bases: 4. Germline lookup yields CDR1 GTSNPN and CDR2 SVGIG (reference sequence). For the CDR3, the DNA is TGTGCCTGGAGCGGTCTAGCGGGAGAGCAGTACTTC. It codes for CAWSGLAGEQYF.

The chain is built from TRBV7-9 and TRBJ2-7; possible D gene TRBD1, 6 bases. Germline V gene lookup returns CDR1 SEHNR and CDR2 FQNEAQ (reference sequence). V dropped 5 bases and J dropped 5 bases, with 10 bases sitting between them. The CDR3 spans 12 residues. CDR3 residues: CASSQGHNEQYF. The CDR3, as DNA: TGTGCCAGCAGCCAGGGACATAACGAGCAGTACTTC.

There are a few counts of this clonotype. The rearrangement links TRBV11-2 to TRBJ2-3, with TRBD2 matching over 8 bases. The length of the CDR3 is 15 residues. The trim removed 3 bases at V and 1 base at J, leaving 3 bases unmatched. The germline V gene encodes CDR1 SGHAT and CDR2 FQNNGV. Here the CDR3 reads CASSFEAGGTDTQYF. The DNA of the CDR3 is TGTGCCAGCAGCTTCGAAGCGGGGGGCACAGATACGCAGTATTTT.

The chain uses TRBV4-1 and TRBJ2-1; 11 bases map to TRBD2. V shed 7 bases, J shed 4 bases, and the junction held 6 bases outside the gene matches. The CDR3 is 15 amino acids. Germline CDR1 reads MGHRA; CDR2 reads YSYEKL. CDR3 sequence reads: CASNPGTSGYNEQFF. The CDR3, as DNA: TGCGCCAGCAACCCCGGGACTAGCGGATACAATGAGCAGTTCTTC.

Many counts were recorded for this clonotype. This rearrangement joins TRBV6-4 to TRBJ2-3, with TRBD2 as a possible D gene (7 bases). This CDR3 is built from 16 residues. Trimming cost V 4 bases and J 0 bases, with 14 bases left between them. CDR1 is MRHNA, CDR2 SNTAGT, per germline. In nucleotides, the CDR3 is TGTGCCAGCAGTGCCCTCTCGGGGGGCAGCACAGATACGCAGTATTTT. It is translated as CASSALSGGSTDTQYF.

The sample holds many counts of this clonotype. The chain recombines TRBV12-3 or TRBV12-4 with TRBJ2-7; 12 bases are a match to TRBD2. The CDR3 spans 17 residues. Germline trimming cut 3 bases from V and 3 bases from J; bases unmatched to any gene: 9. For the CDR3, the DNA is TGTGCCAGCAGTTTGGCTAGCGGGGGGGACTACTACTACGAGCAGTACTTC. It translates to CASSLASGGDYYYEQYF.

This clonotype was seen more than once but under ten times. The chain uses TRBV4-2 and TRBJ2-1; TRBD1 or TRBD2 may be the D gene (5 bases each). The CDR3 contains 15 residues. Germline V gene sequence: CDR1 LGHNA, CDR2 YNFKEQ. Trimming removed 3 bases from V and 10 bases from J, with 19 bases in between. This CDR3 is CASSQGDRPSSEQFF. As DNA, the CDR3 is TGTGCCAGCAGCCAGGGGGACCGGCCTAGTAGCGAGCAGTTCTTC.

The chain joins TRBV12-3 or TRBV12-4 to TRBJ2-3; 11 nucleotides agree with TRBD2. CDR3 length: 16 amino acids. Trimming removed 6 bases from V and 6 bases from J; junction bases left unmatched: 11. CDR3 DNA sequence: TGTGCCAGCAGCCCCTTTTTAGCGGGGGGGGTGGATACGCAGTATTTT. Amino acids: CASSPFLAGGVDTQYF.

The V and J genes are TRBV11-1 and TRBJ2-7; D may correspond to TRBD1 or TRBD2 (6 bases each). Germline CDR1 SGHAT, CDR2 FQDESV (reference sequence). The ends were cut back, 5 bases at V and 7 bases at J, with 18 bases in the middle. This CDR3 comprises 14 residues. In DNA form, the CDR3 reads TGTGCCAGCAGCCACAGGGAGGTCGGATGGGAGCAGTACTTC. Translation: CASSHREVGWEQYF.

This clonotype was seen once. The V and J genes are TRBV5-5 and TRBJ2-1; D is perhaps TRBD1 (6 bases). The V gene lost 3 bases and the J gene lost 0 bases, with 10 bases spanning the gap. The CDR3 extends over 15 amino acids. Germline values: CDR1 SGHKS, CDR2 YYEKEE (reference sequence). In DNA form, the CDR3 reads TGTGCCAGCAGCTCAGACAGGAGCTCCTACAATGAGCAGTTCTTC. Protein: CASSSDRSSYNEQFF.

This chain links TRBV11-2 with TRBJ1-1; TRBD1 matches at 9 bases. Trimming removed 6 bases from V and 4 bases from J; junction bases left unmatched: 18. Per germline, CDR1 SGHAT and CDR2 FQNNGV. The CDR3 runs to 18 residues. The DNA of the CDR3 is TGTGCCAGCAGTTCCCCCCCGGGACAGGGCCCTCTGGGCACTGAAGCTTTCTTT. Translated: CASSSPPGQGPLGTEAFF.

As for this clonotype: Because the CDR3 is missing its conserved closing phenylalanine or tryptophan, this is likely a read error. The V and J genes are TRBV20-1 and TRBJ2-7, with D maybe TRBD1 (7 bases). The CDR3 has 13 amino acids. The V gene's germline CDR1 is DFQATT and CDR2 SNEGSKA (reference sequence). Trimming left V 1 base short and J 3 bases short, with 10 bases between. Here the CDR3 reads CSARGQGGYEQYL. The CDR3 DNA reads as TGCAGTGCTAGAGGACAGGGAGGCTACGAGCAGTACTTA.

The V gene is TRBV12-3 or TRBV12-4, the J gene TRBJ2-5, with TRBD2 identical over 7 bases. The CDR3 spans 13 residues. Trimming at V came to 6 bases and at J to 3 bases, leaving 4 bases not matched to a gene. This CDR3 is CASSPGGKETQYF. In nucleotides, the CDR3 is TGTGCCAGCAGCCCCGGGGGGAAAGAGACCCAGTACTTC.

The V gene is TRBV4-1, the J gene TRBJ1-1; D gene ambiguous. This CDR3 has 13 amino acids. Germline V lookup: CDR1 MGHRA, CDR2 YSYEKL. V was clipped by 1 base and J by 4 bases, with 7 bases between them. CDR3 sequence: CASSQGRGTEAFF. The CDR3, as DNA: TGCGCCAGCAGCCAAGGCCGGGGCACTGAAGCTTTCTTT.

This rearrangement joins TRBV5-1 to TRBJ2-5, with D possibly TRBD2 on 5 matching bases. From germline, CDR1 is SGHRS and CDR2 YFSETQ. The CDR3 consists of 13 residues. Trimming stripped 4 bases from V and 2 bases from J, with 9 bases between. CDR3 residues: CASSPEVQETQYF. CDR3 sequence (DNA): TGCGCCAGCAGCCCGGAGGTGCAAGAGACCCAGTACTTC.

The chain is built from TRBV3-1 and TRBJ2-2; possibly TRBD2 for D (6 bases). Germline assignment: CDR1 LGHDT and CDR2 YNNKEL (reference sequence). The CDR3 contains 17 residues. V was shortened by 4 bases and J by 4 bases, with 19 bases between the two germline ends. CDR3 protein: CASSPPSAGRPTGELFF. CDR3 DNA sequence: TGTGCCAGCAGCCCCCCGAGTGCGGGACGGCCCACCGGGGAGCTGTTTTTT.

V is TRBV4-1 and J is TRBJ1-1; D unresolved. V lost 1 base to trimming and J lost 5 bases, with 11 bases between them. The CDR3 runs to 14 residues. From germline, CDR1 is MGHRA and CDR2 YSYEKL. In DNA, the CDR3 is TGCGCCAGCAGCCAAGTTCGAGGGTTTACTGAAGCTTTCTTT. Residues: CASSQVRGFTEAFF.

This clonotype showed up just a few times. The chain carries TRBV27 and TRBJ2-7, with 7 bases aligning to TRBD1. Germline V gene sequence: CDR1 MNHEY, CDR2 SMNVEV (reference sequence). This CDR3 is 13 amino acids long. Trimming cost V 5 bases and J 3 bases; bases outside gene matches: 4. Here the CDR3 reads CASSGDSLYEQYF. For the CDR3, the DNA is TGTGCCAGCAGTGGGGACAGTCTCTACGAGCAGTACTTC.

This clonotype was counted a few times. V is TRBV5-1 and J is TRBJ1-2, with D possibly TRBD1 on 5 matching bases. This CDR3 comprises 14 residues. The ends were cut back, 1 base at V and 2 bases at J, with 9 bases in the middle. CDR1 SGHRS and CDR2 YFSETQ come from the germline V gene. The CDR3 nucleotides read TGCGCCAGCAGCTTGACAGGCACAAACTATGGCTACACCTTC. It translates to CASSLTGTNYGYTF. The full variable domain, rest sourced from reference TRBV5-1 and TRBJ1-2, is KAGVTQTPRYLIKTRGQQVTLSCSPISGHRSVSWYQQTPGQGLQFLFEYFSETQRNKGNFPGRFSGRQFSNSRSEMNVSTLELGDSALYLCASSLTGTNYGYTFGSGTRLTVV.